The subject of this entry is one TCR beta chain. Its target is unknown. The CDR3 consists of 14 residues. Per the germline V gene, CDR1 is SEHNR and CDR2 is FQNEAQ (reference sequence). These data come from a study of CXCR3-negative and CXCR3-positive naive CD8 T cells. Whole-study findings and limits: Relative to CXCR3-negative naive cells, CXCR3-positive naive cells had more hydrophobic TRB CDR3s.

Through 5' RACE with UMI labels, the TRB cDNA libraries were prepared. TCRdb derives one entry per CDR3 protein from the 5' RACE reads, leaving out DNA. The table lists under 150,000 distinct CDR3 sequences. The genes are TRBV7-9 and TRBJ2-2; the TCRdb D gene call, TRBD1, has no DNA to confirm it. Sequencing used naive CXCR3+ CD8+ T cells from blood. Subset in this sample: CD45RO-CCR7+CD27+CD95- naive CD8+ T cells expressing CXCR3 (TNR3+). The TCR comes from a human donor in good health. Some clones in this sample may be carry-over from other donors' samples. This CDR3 is CASSRLPGDGELFF.